The rows below give T cell receptor beta chains drawn from one sample of a study of OX40 agonist ivuxolimab in advanced cancers. TCRdb keeps only in-frame clones here, not all; method: immunoSEQ multiplex PCR. In the table there are tens of thousands of clones, nearly 80% of which are singletons. This sample comprised CD4+ or CD8+ T cells sorted from blood, obtained in a trial of the OX40 agonist ivuxolimab. These receptors originate from an adult with an advanced solid tumor such as melanoma, head and neck, liver or kidney cancer. CDR3s include the opening cysteine and the closing phenylalanine or tryptophan. For some rows the clone size is stated as once, few or many, or as a class when expanded; others skip it.

clone_size	v_call	j_call	cdr3_aa
once	TRBV2	TRBJ2-7	CASRGTSGGLNEQYF
few	TRBV2	TRBJ1-5	CASSELRNNQPQHF
few	TRBV7-9	TRBJ1-1	CASSLQGGKTEAFF
NA	TRBV6-5	TRBJ1-1	CASSYSQLTNTEAFF
NA	TRBV2	TRBJ2-1	CASSEGSGRVTEQFF
NA	TRBV4-1	TRBJ2-7	CASSSSAATYEQYF
NA	TRBV7-9	TRBJ1-2	CASRRWAEGFNYGYTF
NA	TRBV15	TRBJ2-5	CATSSGLAGGPRETQYF
once	TRBV5-1	TRBJ2-5	CASSLASQPETQYF
once	TRBV7-2	TRBJ1-5	CASSLQQGSNQPQHF
NA	TRBV7-3	TRBJ2-3	CASSRDSSTDTQYF
few	TRBV6-1	TRBJ1-2	CASRLDGSRYGYTF
NA	TRBV6-6	TRBJ1-2	CASSTTTGNGYTF
NA	TRBV18	TRBJ2-1	CASSLETGAINEQFF
NA	TRBV6-6	TRBJ1-2	CASSYSGQLYGYTF
NA	TRBV4-2	TRBJ2-1	CASSRSGTNYNEQFF
NA	TRBV28	TRBJ1-6	CASSSGTGDSPLHF
NA	TRBV5-4	TRBJ2-3	CASSFGQGTDTQYF
NA	TRBV11-2	TRBJ2-1	CASSLEASGGSYNEQFF
once	TRBV18	TRBJ1-3	CASSPQGSGNTIYF
NA	TRBV9	TRBJ2-5	CASSARAAGQETQYF
NA	TRBV5-1	TRBJ1-3	CASSLGSGVTGNTIYF
few	TRBV28	TRBJ2-1	CASISGSTNEQFF
NA	TRBV5-6	TRBJ2-6	CASSLPGTSISGANVLTF
NA	TRBV5-1	TRBJ1-1	CASSPGTATEAFF
NA	TRBV12-5	TRBJ1-2	CASGLRLTDNPAGGYTF
NA	TRBV5-1	TRBJ2-3	CASSPRSQPADTQYF
NA	TRBV5-6	TRBJ1-2	CASLLGGDGYTF
NA	TRBV27	TRBJ1-2	CASSLRGSGYTF
NA	TRBV6-5	TRBJ1-2	CASSPDGYGYTF
once	TRBV7-8	TRBJ1-4	CASSLSSINEKLFF
once	TRBV9	TRBJ2-3	CASSDRSPGLAGGGGTDTQYF
NA	TRBV11-2	NA	CASSLAAGFAFYEQYF
NA	TRBV5-1	TRBJ2-2	CASSLIGQGTGELFF
NA	TRBV5-5	TRBJ1-5	CASSLEGHQPQHF
few	TRBV4-1	TRBJ1-5	CASSQDGGIGNQPQHF
few	TRBV30	TRBJ1-5	CALSQASSNQPQHF
NA	TRBV11-3	TRBJ2-2	CASSPRQGAGELFF
NA	TRBV6-6	TRBJ2-3	CASRPSLGQGTDTQYF
NA	TRBV4-2	TRBJ2-1	CASSQLSSGGSYNEQFF
NA	TRBV6-1	TRBJ2-3	CASSLVTDTQYF